The clone carrying this TCR beta chain turned up a few times. Its target is unknown. The sample comes from a study of T-cell reconstitution after alpha-beta-depleted transplantation in children. Study-level points and caveats: The origin of alpha-beta T cells about two months after transplant was reportedly several hundred expanded graft clones. Once a year had passed after transplant, T-cell counts and diversity came mostly from newly produced T cells. Some patients showed high day-60 TCRbeta diversity, which derived from surviving recipient T cells and thymic progenitors.

The CDR3 sequence is 14 residues long. After removal of 5 bases from V and 6 bases from J, the junction contained 10 bases not matched to a gene. Per germline, CDR1 SGHVS and CDR2 FNYEAQ. A library of TCRbeta sequences, prepared with unique molecular identifiers, was generated. TCRdb used MiXCR to reprocess the PCR reads, holding one entry per CDR3 protein. Here the sample spans about 200,000 distinct CDR3 sequences, about 6.6% being singletons. This material consisted of PBMCs, taken before TCRalphabeta/CD19-depleted stem cell transplant. The chain links TRBV7-6 to TRBJ2-7, with TRBD1 identical over 7 bases. The sequence derives from a boy between 2 and 15 years old with acute lymphoblastic leukemia, due to receive a stem cell transplant. The CDR3 DNA is TGTGCCAGCAGCCCCTTCCAGGGGGTGAGCGAGCAGTACTTC. Translating gives CASSPFQGVSEQYF.